These 17 T cell receptor beta chains came from one sample sequenced in a study of T cells in Graves' hyperthyroidism and ophthalmopathy. There were TCR beta CDR3 regions amplified from RNA transcripts. TCR CDR3 regions were first amplified by RT-PCR with HTBI primers. TCRdb re-derived calls from the multiplex PCR reads in MiXCR, one entry per CDR3 protein. The sample lists 550,000 to 850,000 distinct CDR3 sequences; roughly a sixth were seen once. Sequencing input: blood. These receptors were obtained from a woman between 45 and 60 years old with Graves' hyperthyroidism that later progressed to Graves' ophthalmopathy.

This clonotype has more than one count but fewer than ten. The rearrangement joins TRBV20-1 to TRBJ2-1; D gene ambiguous. Trimming shortened V by 6 bases and J by 0 bases, and 9 bases separated the two germline ends. The length of the CDR3 is 13 residues. Per the germline V gene, CDR1 is DFQATT and CDR2 is SNEGSKA (reference sequence). The CDR3 spells CSAAFSSYNEQFF. The CDR3 region has the DNA TGCAGTGCGGCTTTCAGCTCCTACAATGAGCAGTTCTTC.

A note on this clonotype: It may be a read error: a sequence one base away is much more abundant. This chain joins TRBV9 and TRBJ2-1; D possibly matches TRBD1 or TRBD2 (5 bases each). Germline values: CDR1 SGDLS, CDR2 YYNGEE. This CDR3 region has 15 residues. CDR3 amino acids: CASSVGGSSYNKQFF. For the CDR3, the DNA is TGTGCCAGCAGCGTAGGGGGGTCCTCCTACAATAAGCAGTTCTTC.

In its sample, this clonotype was seen many times. The chain links TRBV3-1 to TRBJ2-7; D is perhaps TRBD2 (5 bases). The CDR3 runs 14 residues. V gave up 4 bases and J gave up 2 bases, with 12 bases separating them. Germline V CDR1 and CDR2: LGHDT, YNNKEL (reference sequence). The CDR3 loop is CASSPEDRTYEQYF. DNA of the CDR3: TGTGCCAGCAGCCCGGAGGACCGCACCTACGAGCAGTACTTC.

The chain links TRBV20-1 to TRBJ1-6; D possibly corresponds to TRBD1 (5 bases). Between the trimmed V and J ends, which lost 6 bases and 5 bases, there was a span of 20 bases. Germline assignment: CDR1 DFQATT and CDR2 SNEGSKA (reference sequence). This CDR3 has 16 residues. The CDR3 reads CSARLREGPHNSPLHF. The CDR3 DNA reads TGCAGTGCAAGGCTCAGGGAAGGTCCGCATAATTCACCCCTCCACTTT.

In its sample, this clonotype was seen many times. The chain links TRBV7-8 to TRBJ1-5; D not certain. The CDR3 loop spans 16 amino acids. Germline V lookup: CDR1 SGHVS, CDR2 FQNEAQ. V was clipped by 1 base and J by 2 bases, with 12 bases between them. As DNA, the CDR3 is TGTGCCAGCAGCTTAGGAGTAAGGTTTGGCAATCAGCCCCAGCATTTT. Translating gives CASSLGVRFGNQPQHF.

V usage is TRBV20-1 and J usage is TRBJ1-5; a possible D gene is TRBD1 (6 bases). Germline assignment: CDR1 DFQATT and CDR2 SNEGSKA (reference sequence). The V end lost 4 bases, the J end lost 4 bases, and 17 bases lay between the germline ends. This CDR3 has 15 amino acids. CDR3 amino acids: CSATSPGDPNQPQHF. The CDR3 DNA reads as TGCAGTGCTACCTCCCCAGGGGATCCTAATCAGCCCCAGCATTTT.

This clonotype was counted at least ten times. The gene calls are TRBV2 and TRBJ1-6; 7 bases match TRBD1. The CDR3 contains 14 residues. Germline V gene sequence: CDR1 SNHLY, CDR2 FYNNEI. Trimming at V came to 4 bases and at J to 11 bases, leaving 8 bases not matched to a gene. The CDR3 is CASSGTGGSTPLHF. The CDR3 bases are TGTGCCAGCAGTGGGACAGGAGGAAGTACACCCCTCCACTTT.

This clonotype was counted a few times. Mismatch with germline at one junction end may stem from a read error. The J gene is TRBJ2-2, the V gene TRBV29-1; TRBD1 is a possible D gene (5 bases). The CDR3 extends over 14 amino acids. Germline V CDR1 and CDR2: SQVTM, ANQGSEA. For the CDR3, the DNA is TGCAGCGTCGAAGAACTTAGGGGCACCGGGGAGCTGTTTTTT. Translated, it gives CSVEELRGTGELFF.

The table lists this clonotype with a few counts. This sequence joins TRBV7-8 and TRBJ1-6, with 9 bases lining up with TRBD1. V trimming: 4 bases; J trimming: 8 bases; junction bases outside the gene matches: 21. Germline V gives CDR1 SGHVS, CDR2 FQNEAQ. This CDR3 has 20 residues. CDR3: CASSSTRFGPGQGLDSPLHF. The CDR3 DNA is TGTGCCAGCAGCTCCACCCGGTTTGGACCGGGACAGGGCTTGGATTCACCCCTCCACTTT.

This clonotype was counted only a few times. The genes are TRBV5-5 and TRBJ2-6; unclear D gene. This CDR3 is built from 16 residues. V was pared by 0 bases and J by 2 bases, with 9 bases between. CDR1 SGHKS and CDR2 YYEKEE come from the germline V gene (reference sequence). CDR3 amino acids: CASSLAPRTGANVLTF. The DNA of the CDR3 is TGTGCCAGCAGCTTGGCCCCCAGAACTGGGGCCAACGTCCTGACTTTC.

The chain carries TRBV7-8 and TRBJ1-5; D not certain. This CDR3 has 16 amino acids. Deletions cut 5 bases from V and 3 bases from J, with 17 bases between. The germline gives CDR1 SGHVS, CDR2 FQNEAQ. CDR3 nucleotide sequence: TGTGCCAGCAGCCAAATCGGGCAAGGGTCCAATCAGCCCCAGCATTTT. Amino acids: CASSQIGQGSNQPQHF.

The gene calls are TRBV5-6 and TRBJ1-2; D possibly corresponds to TRBD1 (5 bases). Germline loops: CDR1 SGHDT, CDR2 YYEEEE. This CDR3 spans 13 amino acids. Trimming left V 2 bases short and J 7 bases short, with 12 bases between. This chain's CDR3 is CASSFRVSGGYTF. CDR3 nucleotide sequence: TGTGCCAGCAGCTTCAGGGTATCGGGTGGCTACACCTTC.

This clonotype was seen at least ten times. The chain combines TRBV11-2 with TRBJ1-2; D might be TRBD1 (5 bases). Germline CDR1 is SGHAT and CDR2 is FQNNGV. Trimming took 5 bases from V and 4 from J, leaving 17 bases between them. This CDR3 has 15 residues. CDR3 DNA: TGTGCCAGCAGCAAGACAGAATCGGTGGGCTATGGCTACACCTTC. Protein product: CASSKTESVGYGYTF.

The rearrangement links TRBV27 to TRBJ2-1, with D unresolved. This CDR3 contains 17 residues. Germline CDR1 is MNHEY and CDR2 is SMNVEV (reference sequence). V lost 5 bases and J 0 bases, leaving 17 bases between the germline ends. The CDR3 loop is CASSHLSTPSSYNEQFF. The CDR3, as DNA: TGTGCCAGCAGTCACCTCAGTACACCAAGCTCCTACAATGAGCAGTTCTTC.

This clonotype was seen at least ten times. This chain uses TRBV18 with TRBJ2-5, with D perhaps given as TRBD1 or TRBD2 (5 bases each). Germline lookup yields CDR1 KGHSH and CDR2 LQKENI. V was pared by 0 bases and J by 4 bases, with 9 bases between. This CDR3 region has 14 residues. CDR3 DNA: TGTGCCAGCTCACCACCTGAGGGGATAGAGACCCAGTACTTC. Encoded protein: CASSPPEGIETQYF.

This clonotype has a handful of counts. The rearrangement joins TRBV6-1 to TRBJ2-7; the D gene could be TRBD1 or TRBD2 (7 bases each). Germline assignment: CDR1 MNHNS and CDR2 SASEGT. Trimming took off 0 bases at V and 6 bases at J, with 15 bases between the two ends. This CDR3 is built from 15 residues. The CDR3 DNA is TGTGCCAGCAGTGAAGCAGTTACCAGGGGGGGCGAGCAGTACTTC. Translated: CASSEAVTRGGEQYF.

V is TRBV2 and J is TRBJ2-1, with D hard to call. The germline V gene has CDR1 SNHLY and CDR2 FYNNEI. V was pared by 3 bases and J by 7 bases, with 7 bases between. The CDR3 sequence is 12 residues long. CDR3: CASSEIGNEQFF. The CDR3 nucleotides read TGTGCCAGCAGTGAGATAGGTAATGAGCAGTTCTTC.